The TCR beta chain under discussion was sequenced for a study of technical replicates of blood from several donors. Repertoires were generated with immunoSEQ multiplex PCR, while TCRdb's copy carries only in-frame clones and drops some. The data contain tens of thousands of clones, approximately 94% of them singletons. Trimming took 3 bases from V and 4 from J, leaving 7 bases between them. Germline CDR1 reads SGHTA; CDR2 reads FQGTGA. The CDR3 covers 13 residues. The rearrangement joins TRBV7-3 to TRBJ1-3; D not certain. This sequence was found in a human donor in good health. The sequencing input was T cells isolated from PBMCs. CDR3 DNA sequence: TGTGCCAGCAGCTTTTACGCGGGAAACACCATATATTTT. It is translated as CASSFYAGNTIYF.